This entry lists 32 T cell receptor beta chains sequenced from one sample in a study of blood T cell repertoires in COVID-19. Generated by immunoSEQ multiplex PCR, the TCRdb table keeps only in-frame clones and is missing some. The sample holds approximately 380,000 clones, roughly 91% seen once. Sequenced sample: PBMCs or T cells enriched from blood (not recorded which). All receptors come from a woman aged 18-29 years who had recovered from COVID-19.

The rearrangement links TRBV4-1 to TRBJ2-3; TRBD2 is a possible D gene (7 bases). Trimming cost V 4 bases and J 2 bases, with 13 bases left between them. Germline CDR1 and CDR2: MGHRA and YSYEKL. CDR3 length equals 15 residues. CDR3 residues: CASSLGGASTDTQYF. The CDR3 nucleotides are TGCGCCAGCAGCCTTGGGGGGGCCTCCACAGATACGCAGTATTTT.

This chain links TRBV4-1 with TRBJ2-6, with 9 positions matching TRBD1. CDR1 and CDR2 from the germline V gene are MGHRA and YSYEKL. The CDR3 spans 18 residues. The junction had 6 bases not matched to a gene; V was cut back by 3 bases and J by 0 bases. The CDR3 DNA is TGCGCCAGCAGCCAGACCGGGACAGGGAACTCTGGGGCCAACGTCCTGACTTTC. Its translation: CASSQTGTGNSGANVLTF.

This clone was observed a single time. The CDR3 spells CASSLGERRGHYGYTF. The CDR3 DNA is TGTGCCAGCAGCTTAGGGGAGAGGCGGGGGCATTATGGCTACACCTTC. This chain uses TRBV7-9 with TRBJ1-2, with a weak D call TRBD1 (6 bases). V lost 1 base to trimming and J lost 5 bases, with 17 bases between them. Germline loops: CDR1 SEHNR, CDR2 FQNEAQ (reference sequence). CDR3 length equals 16 residues.

The chain couples TRBV19 to TRBJ1-2; 8 positions match TRBD1. The CDR3 loop spans 16 amino acids. Germline CDR1 LNHDA, CDR2 SQIVND (reference sequence). Trimming took 1 base from V and 3 from J; bases not matched to a gene: 7. The CDR3 DNA sequence: TGTGCCAGTAGTATAGGGGGGACAGGAAAAGACTATGGCTACACCTTC. Amino acid sequence: CASSIGGTGKDYGYTF.

The chain links TRBV5-4 to TRBJ1-1; D is possibly TRBD1 (5 bases). The CDR3 contains 16 residues. Germline V gives CDR1 SGHNT, CDR2 YYREEE (reference sequence). With 4 bases removed from V and 4 bases from J, the gap between germline ends came to 20 bases. CDR3 amino acids: CASSRVASPQGTEAFF. The CDR3 coding sequence is TGTGCCAGCAGCCGGGTGGCCTCGCCCCAGGGCACTGAAGCTTTCTTT. The whole variable domain, remainder taken from reference TRBV5-4 and TRBJ1-1, is ETGVTQSPTHLIKTRGQQVTLRCSSQSGHNTVSWYQQALGQGPQFIFQYYREEENGRGNFPPRFSGLQFPNYSSELNVNALELDDSALYLCASSRVASPQGTEAFFGQGTRLTVV.

The chain is built from TRBV27 and TRBJ2-5; 7 bases map to TRBD1. The CDR3 covers 16 residues. Germline assignment: CDR1 MNHEY and CDR2 SMNVEV (reference sequence). After removal of 2 bases from V and 0 bases from J, the junction contained 6 bases not matched to a gene. The CDR3 sequence: CASSLRGRGYQETQYF. The CDR3 coding sequence is TGTGCCAGCAGTTTAAGGGGCAGGGGGTACCAAGAGACCCAGTACTTC.

The chain joins TRBV2 to TRBJ2-7; possibly TRBD2 for D (6 bases). Trimming pared 7 bases from V and 5 bases from J, leaving 24 bases between. Germline V gene data show CDR1 as SNHLY and CDR2 as FYNNEI. The CDR3 consists of 16 residues. CDR3 nucleotide sequence: TGTGCCAGCACCCGAATCGGAGGACTACCTACCAACGAGCAGTACTTC. It is translated as CASTRIGGLPTNEQYF.

The V and J genes are TRBV28 and TRBJ2-7; TRBD2 matches at 8 bases. Germline-derived CDR1 and CDR2 are MDHEN and SYDVKM. This CDR3 has 16 residues. V was clipped by 3 bases and J by 3 bases; unmatched bases: 10. CDR3 residues: CASSLSPGLALYEQYF. The CDR3 DNA reads TGTGCCAGCAGTTTGTCCCCCGGACTAGCCCTCTACGAGCAGTACTTC.

The J gene is TRBJ1-1, the V gene TRBV11-2; 8 nucleotides align to TRBD1. With V trimmed by 5 bases and J by 0 bases, 5 bases remained unmatched. The V gene's germline CDR1 is SGHAT and CDR2 FQNNGV. This CDR3 has 15 amino acids. CDR3 region: CASSTRTGLNTEAFF. In DNA, the CDR3 is TGTGCCAGCAGCACCCGGACAGGGCTGAACACTGAAGCTTTCTTT. Using reference TRBV11-2 and TRBJ1-1 for the parts outside the CDR3, the full variable domain is EAGVAQSPRYKIIEKRQSVAFWCNPISGHATLYWYQQILGQGPKLLIQFQNNGVVDDSQLPKDRFSAERLKGVDSTLKIQPAKLEDSAVYLCASSTRTGLNTEAFFGQGTRLTVV.

The rearrangement joins TRBV6-2 or TRBV6-3 to TRBJ2-2; possibly TRBD1 for D (6 bases). In germline, CDR1 is MNHEY, CDR2 SVGEGT. The CDR3 has 13 residues. The V end was cut by 5 bases, the J end by 6 bases, with 10 bases between. CDR3 amino acids: CASSQTGSGELFF. The CDR3 DNA follows: TGTGCCAGCAGTCAGACAGGTTCCGGGGAGCTGTTTTTT.

The chain employs TRBV14 and TRBJ2-1, with TRBD2 as a possible D gene (5 bases). V was pared by 9 bases and J by 5 bases, with 11 bases between. The CDR3 spans 12 residues. The germline gives CDR1 SGHDN, CDR2 FVKESK. The CDR3 DNA is TGTGCCAGGCACGGGGTTGACAATGAGCAGTTCTTC. This gives the protein CARHGVDNEQFF.

The rearrangement joins TRBV6-5 to TRBJ1-2; no reliable D call. The germline gives CDR1 MNHEY, CDR2 SVGAGI. The V and J ends lost 2 bases and 1 base respectively, with 8 bases between them. The CDR3 length is 14 residues. CDR3 nucleotides: TGTGCCAGCAGTTACAGCACAGTTAACTATGGCTACACCTTC. Amino acid sequence: CASSYSTVNYGYTF.

This clone was seen once. The genes are TRBV5-1 and TRBJ1-1; 7 positions agree with TRBD1. The CDR3 is 15 amino acids. J lost 1 base, V lost 4 bases, and 7 bases had no gene match. CDR1 is SGHRS, CDR2 YFSETQ, per germline. This CDR3 is CASSTRQGGNTEAFF. Here the CDR3 DNA reads TGCGCCAGCAGCACCCGACAGGGAGGGAACACTGAAGCTTTCTTT.

The chain recombines TRBV5-5 with TRBJ2-1; TRBD2 is a possible D gene (6 bases). Per the germline V gene, CDR1 is SGHKS and CDR2 is YYEKEE (reference sequence). The CDR3 runs to 16 residues. V was shortened by 0 bases and J by 0 bases, with 10 bases between the two germline ends. CDR3 loop: CASSLAVGSSYNEQFF. The CDR3 region has the DNA TGTGCCAGCAGCTTGGCCGTCGGGAGCTCCTACAATGAGCAGTTCTTC.

The chain employs TRBV7-9 and TRBJ2-4, with D maybe TRBD2 (5 bases). The germline V gene has CDR1 SEHNR and CDR2 FQNEAQ (reference sequence). The CDR3 has 17 residues. Deletions cut 1 base from V and 3 bases from J, with 16 bases between. The CDR3 reads CASSLVTVGRNKNIQYF. CDR3 coding DNA: TGTGCCAGCAGCTTAGTAACGGTTGGGAGAAACAAAAACATTCAGTACTTC.

The V call is TRBV11-2, the J call TRBJ1-1; no definite D call. Germline V gives CDR1 SGHAT, CDR2 FQNNGV. The CDR3 spans 13 residues. V lost 0 bases and J 5 bases, leaving 7 bases between the germline ends. In nucleotides, the CDR3 is TGTGCCAGCAGCTTAGATCCCGAGACTGAAGCTTTCTTT. Protein: CASSLDPETEAFF.

This clone has just one count. The CDR3 nucleotides read TGTGCCTGGAGTGTCGGGACAGAAGGCTACACCTTC. Protein: CAWSVGTEGYTF. This chain links TRBV30 with TRBJ1-2, with 7 bases matching TRBD1. The CDR3 runs 12 residues. The V gene end was trimmed by 0 bases and the J gene end by 8 bases; junction bases not matched to a gene: 3. CDR1 is GTSNPN and CDR2 is SVGIG in the germline V gene (reference sequence).

The chain couples TRBV2 to TRBJ2-5; possible D gene TRBD1, 6 bases. This CDR3 region has 13 residues. The V end lost 6 bases, the J end lost 5 bases, and 13 bases lay between the germline ends. Per germline, CDR1 SNHLY and CDR2 FYNNEI. CDR3 bases: TGTGCCAGCAGAGCGACAGGTGGGGAGACCCAGTACTTC. It is translated as CASRATGGETQYF.

This chain connects TRBV4-2 to TRBJ1-6; D possibly corresponds to TRBD1 (5 bases). The CDR3 sequence is 17 residues long. Between the trimmed V and J ends, which lost 4 bases and 7 bases, there was a span of 20 bases. Germline V gene lookup returns CDR1 LGHNA and CDR2 YNFKEQ. CDR3: CASSPWDSTNTNSPLHF. The CDR3 region has the DNA TGTGCCAGCAGCCCTTGGGACTCCACGAACACAAATTCACCCCTCCACTTT.

This chain connects TRBV7-3 to TRBJ2-1, with 12 bases lining up with TRBD1. Trimming cost V 4 bases and J 5 bases; bases outside gene matches: 3. The CDR3 contains 15 residues. The germline V gene has CDR1 SGHTA and CDR2 FQGTGA. The CDR3: CASSSGQGAHNEQFF. The CDR3 DNA reads as TGTGCCAGCAGCTCGGGACAGGGGGCCCACAATGAGCAGTTCTTC. The whole variable domain, remainder taken from reference TRBV7-3 and TRBJ2-1, is GAGVSQTPSNKVTEKGKYVELRCDPISGHTALYWYRQSLGQGPEFLIYFQGTGAADDSGLPNDRFFAVRPEGSVSTLKIQRTERGDSAVYLCASSSGQGAHNEQFFGPGTRLTVL.

The chain recombines TRBV18 with TRBJ1-2; tentatively, D is TRBD1 (6 bases). Germline CDR1 KGHSH, CDR2 LQKENI. V was clipped by 3 bases and J by 4 bases, with 12 bases between them. This CDR3 has 14 residues. The CDR3 is CASSPNRDSYGYTF. The DNA for the CDR3 is TGTGCCAGCTCACCTAACAGGGATTCCTATGGCTACACCTTC.

There are a few counts of this clone. This chain connects TRBV4-1 to TRBJ1-5; unclear D gene. This CDR3 region has 13 residues. Germline CDR1 MGHRA, CDR2 YSYEKL. Trimming took off 1 base at V and 7 bases at J, with 8 bases between the two ends. The CDR3 DNA sequence: TGCGCCAGCAGCCAAGGTATGCGGCAGCCCCAGCATTTT. Protein product: CASSQGMRQPQHF.

J is TRBJ2-5 and V is TRBV5-1; 11 positions match TRBD2. Germline trimming cut 1 base from V and 5 bases from J; bases unmatched to any gene: 10. Germline V lookup: CDR1 SGHRS, CDR2 YFSETQ. There are 17 residues in the CDR3. The CDR3 coding sequence is TGCGCCAGCAGCTTGAGGGGAGTAGCGGGGGGGCAGGAGACCCAGTACTTC. Amino acid sequence: CASSLRGVAGGQETQYF.

This chain connects TRBV7-8 to TRBJ1-2; the D gene is possibly TRBD1 (6 bases). Germline CDR1 is SGHVS and CDR2 is FQNEAQ. CDR3 length: 15 residues. Trimming pared 5 bases from V and 1 base from J, leaving 14 bases between. CDR3: CASSPRTVGNYGYTF. As DNA, the CDR3 is TGTGCCAGCAGCCCCCGGACAGTGGGTAACTATGGCTACACCTTC.

The V and J genes are TRBV4-1 and TRBJ2-2; 9 nucleotides agree with TRBD2. The CDR3 extends over 17 amino acids. Germline V gene data show CDR1 as MGHRA and CDR2 as YSYEKL. V shed 2 bases and J 1 base; nucleotides not matched to a gene: 5. The CDR3 DNA reads as TGCGCCAGCAGCCAATCCAGCGGGGGGCTGAACACCGGGGAGCTGTTTTTT. Protein: CASSQSSGGLNTGELFF.

This clone was observed a few times. The chain uses TRBV28 and TRBJ1-6; possibly TRBD1 for D (6 bases). The CDR3 is made up of 18 amino acids. Trimming left V 2 bases short and J 5 bases short, with 19 bases between. From germline, CDR1 is MDHEN and CDR2 SYDVKM. The CDR3 protein is CASSLEGGWVQNNSPLHF. DNA for the CDR3: TGTGCCAGCAGTTTAGAGGGGGGGTGGGTGCAAAATAATTCACCCCTCCACTTT.

The rearrangement uses TRBV19 and TRBJ1-2; TRBD1 might be the D (6 bases). This CDR3 has 13 residues. CDR1 is LNHDA, CDR2 SQIVND, per germline (reference sequence). The V end lost 6 bases, the J end lost 6 bases, and 14 bases lay between the germline ends. The CDR3 sequence: CASSDSGDNGYTF. In DNA form, the CDR3 reads TGTGCCAGTAGCGACTCAGGGGATAATGGCTACACCTTC.

The chain is built from TRBV7-2 and TRBJ2-5; D possibly corresponds to TRBD1 (5 bases). This CDR3 comprises 15 residues. Germline V gene sequence: CDR1 SGHTA, CDR2 FQGNSA. V lost 0 bases and J 1 base, leaving 9 bases between the germline ends. The CDR3 DNA reads as TGTGCCAGCAGCTTAGCGCAGGGCCCCCAAGAGACCCAGTACTTC. This sequence encodes CASSLAQGPQETQYF.

V usage is TRBV12-3 or TRBV12-4 and J usage is TRBJ2-5; tentative D call: TRBD2 (5 bases). Between the trimmed V and J ends, which lost 5 bases and 5 bases, there was a span of 9 bases. CDR3 size: 12 residues. In DNA form, the CDR3 reads TGTGCCAGCAGTAAACTAGAGGAGACCCAGTACTTC. The encoded protein is CASSKLEETQYF.

This clone was recorded once. J is TRBJ1-2 and V is TRBV18; D is possibly TRBD1 (6 bases). Trimming removed 0 bases from V and 0 bases from J, with 8 bases in between. CDR1 KGHSH and CDR2 LQKENI come from the germline V gene. The CDR3 has 15 amino acids. Written as DNA, the CDR3 is TGTGCCAGCTCACCACCCACAGGGTCTAACTATGGCTACACCTTC. This codes for CASSPPTGSNYGYTF.

The rearrangement uses TRBV24-1 and TRBJ1-5, with D unclear. The V and J ends lost 4 bases and 2 bases respectively, with 14 bases between them. Looked up from germline, CDR1 is KGHDR and CDR2 is SFDVKD. CDR3 size: 16 residues. This CDR3 is CATSELVPGGNQPQHF. CDR3 DNA: TGTGCCACCAGTGAACTGGTCCCTGGAGGCAATCAGCCCCAGCATTTT.

The chain carries TRBV7-9 and TRBJ1-2; perhaps TRBD1 as D (5 bases). Between the trimmed V and J ends, which lost 5 bases and 11 bases, there was a span of 18 bases. CDR1 and CDR2 (germline): SEHNR, FQNEAQ (reference sequence). This CDR3 spans 13 amino acids. The CDR3 is CASSLKTVSGYTF. The CDR3 nucleotides are TGTGCCAGCAGCCTCAAGACAGTCTCCGGGTACACCTTC.